The subject of this entry is one T cell receptor (beta chain). What it recognizes is unknown. The source of the sample is a study of T-cell memory formation after mild COVID-19. Study details: Largely, the TCR clusters proved donor specific. Study-level results: Contracting clones localized mainly to CM and EM when CD4+ and mainly to EMRA when CD8+.

The CDR3 consists of 12 residues. The V segment lost 3 bases and the J segment 10 bases; nucleotides outside the gene matches: 5. Per the germline V gene, CDR1 is SQVTM and CDR2 is ANQGSEA. The 5'RACE method, run with constant-segment primers, produced TCR alpha and TCR beta cDNA libraries (carrying sample barcodes and UMIs). One entry per CDR3 protein results from TCRdb running MiXCR on the 5' RACE reads. The sample lists approximately 150,000 distinct CDR3 sequences; approximately 13% were seen once. The sample taken for sequencing was PBMCs or a T cell subset sorted from them (not recorded which). V usage is TRBV29-1 and J usage is TRBJ1-1; TRBD1 matches 10 bases. This sequence originates from a man between 18 and 29 years old who had mild COVID-19 (a few samples of this study predate the infection). Cell type and time point are not known. The CDR3 DNA reads as TGCAGCGTTGACCCCGGGACAGGGGCAGCTTTCTTT. Translated, it gives CSVDPGTGAAFF. Full variable domain (rest looked up from reference TRBV29-1 and TRBJ1-1): SAVISQKPSRDICQRGTSLTIQCQVDSQVTMMFWYRQQPGQSLTLIATANQGSEATYESGFVIDKFPISRPNLTFSTLTVSNMSPEDSSIYLCSVDPGTGAAFFGQGTRLTVV.